This T cell receptor (beta chain) appears in the sequencing data of a study of CD8+ T cells in alopecia areata. V was cut by 5 bases and J by 2 bases, with 8 bases left in between. Germline loops: CDR1 MNHEY, CDR2 SVGAGI. The CDR3 has 13 amino acids. Isolated RNA was reverse transcribed into cDNA used as the sequencing template. Sequencing was performed with immunoSEQ multiplex PCR; in TCRdb, only in-frame clones are kept and a portion is missing. The sample has 110,000 or so clones; less than 80% are singletons. The clonotype originates from a human donor in good health. The chain combines TRBV6-5 with TRBJ2-3, with D unclear. What was sequenced was CD4+ T cells sorted from blood. The CDR3 DNA reads as TGTGCCAGCAGTAGGTCTTCCACAGATACGCAGTATTTT. As protein: CASSRSSTDTQYF.